Shown below are 28 T cell receptor beta chains from a single sample sequenced in a study of T cell responses to AZD1222 COVID-19 vaccine. TCRdb's table, derived via immunoSEQ multiplex PCR, lists solely in-frame clones and lacks some. This table holds fewer than 85,000 clones, 70% to 90% found once. The input for sequencing was peripheral blood, taken 28 days after the second AZD1222 dose. The receptors come from an adult who received the AZD1222 COVID-19 vaccine.

A single count supports this clone. This sequence joins TRBV6-1 and TRBJ1-5; D unclear. CDR3 size: 15 residues. The V gene lost 2 bases and the J gene lost 0 bases, with 8 bases spanning the gap. Looked up from germline, CDR1 is MNHNS and CDR2 is SASEGT. In DNA, the CDR3 is TGTGCCAGCAGTGAAAGGTTTGATAGCAATCAGCCCCAGCATTTT. This sequence encodes CASSERFDSNQPQHF.

The rearrangement joins TRBV5-4 to TRBJ1-1, with D possibly being TRBD1 (5 bases). There are 15 residues in the CDR3. Germline loops: CDR1 SGHNT, CDR2 YYREEE (reference sequence). V lost 6 bases to trimming and J lost 0 bases, with 15 bases between them. CDR3 residues: CASTAGTILNTEAFF. The CDR3 nucleotides read TGTGCCAGCACCGCCGGGACCATACTGAACACTGAAGCTTTCTTT.

The chain couples TRBV19 to TRBJ2-3, with D perhaps given as TRBD1 or TRBD2 (5 bases each). Trimming stripped 5 bases from V and 0 bases from J, with 15 bases between. Per the germline V gene, CDR1 is LNHDA and CDR2 is SQIVND (reference sequence). The CDR3 runs 16 residues. The chain's CDR3 is CASSSGPKTSTDTQYF. The CDR3 nucleotides read TGTGCCAGTAGTTCGGGGCCCAAAACTAGCACAGATACGCAGTATTTT. Variable domain in full (rest from reference TRBV19 and TRBJ2-3): DGGITQSPKYLFRKEGQNVTLSCEQNLNHDAMYWYRQDPGQGLRLIYYSQIVNDFQKGDIAEGYSVSREKKESFPLTVTSAQKNPTAFYLCASSSGPKTSTDTQYFGPGTRLTVL.

The J gene is TRBJ2-7, the V gene TRBV6-6; TRBD1 aligns across 8 bases. The CDR3 length is 15 residues. With 8 bases clipped from V and 0 bases from J, the junction kept 9 bases outside the gene matches. Germline V gives CDR1 MNHNY, CDR2 SVGAGI (reference sequence). The CDR3 sequence is CASEADRADSYEQYF. CDR3 DNA sequence: TGTGCCAGCGAGGCGGACAGGGCCGACTCCTACGAGCAGTACTTC.

This clone was counted a single time. The chain combines TRBV7-9 with TRBJ2-7; the D gene could be TRBD1 or TRBD2 (6 bases each). This CDR3 contains 15 residues. V lost 5 bases and J lost 0, with 14 bases in between. Germline lookup yields CDR1 SEHNR and CDR2 FQNEAQ (reference sequence). The CDR3: CASSRGRLGSYEQYF. The CDR3 DNA reads as TGTGCCAGCAGCCGGGGGCGGCTCGGCTCCTACGAGCAGTACTTC.

This chain connects TRBV7-9 to TRBJ1-4, with no clear D. The CDR3 contains 15 residues. Trimming left V 4 bases short and J 4 bases short, with 13 bases between. Germline-derived CDR1 and CDR2 are SEHNR and FQNEAQ (reference sequence). CDR3 coding DNA: TGTGCCAGCAGCTCTCGCTCGGCCATTAATGAAAAACTGTTTTTT. Protein: CASSSRSAINEKLFF.

V gene TRBV6-6 combines with J gene TRBJ1-2; 8 bases agree with TRBD1. Germline assignment: CDR1 MNHNY and CDR2 SVGAGI (reference sequence). V trimming: 5 bases; J trimming: 2 bases; junction bases outside the gene matches: 4. The CDR3 is made up of 14 amino acids. The CDR3 coding sequence is TGTGCCAGCAGTCACCGGACAGGGAACTATGGCTACACCTTC. This translates into CASSHRTGNYGYTF.

This clone appeared once. The chain carries TRBV18 and TRBJ1-4; 8 bases are shared with TRBD1. Losses at the gene ends were 8 bases for V and 8 bases for J; bases not matched to a gene: 7. Germline-derived CDR1 and CDR2 are KGHSH and LQKENI. The CDR3 extends over 13 amino acids. The CDR3 DNA is TGTGCCAGCACCGACAGGGGAAGCGAAAAACTGTTTTTT. Its protein product is CASTDRGSEKLFF.

This clone showed up just a few times. This chain uses TRBV29-1 with TRBJ2-7, with TRBD1 matching 7 bases. The CDR3 consists of 13 residues. Trimming took 5 bases from V and 4 from J; bases not matched to a gene: 8. In germline, CDR1 is SQVTM, CDR2 ANQGSEA. The CDR3 DNA sequence: TGCAGCGTTTCCGGGACAGCCGATTACGAGCAGTACTTC. Translation gives CSVSGTADYEQYF.

V and J are TRBV25-1 and TRBJ1-4; 9 bases agree with TRBD1. The germline V gene has CDR1 MGHDK and CDR2 SYGVNS. Trimming at V came to 6 bases and at J to 4 bases, leaving 9 bases not matched to a gene. The CDR3 extends over 16 amino acids. CDR3 protein: CASRGFPGQGNEKLFF. CDR3 in DNA: TGTGCCAGCAGGGGGTTCCCGGGACAGGGTAATGAAAAACTGTTTTTT.

This chain connects TRBV19 to TRBJ1-5; 9 bases map to TRBD1. The germline V gene encodes CDR1 LNHDA and CDR2 SQIVND (reference sequence). Trimming took 4 bases from V and 4 from J; bases not matched to a gene: 17. This CDR3 has 19 residues. CDR3 bases: TGTGCCAGTAGTAAAGGGACAGGGATTGCGGGGGGACCTAATCAGCCCCAGCATTTT. Protein product: CASSKGTGIAGGPNQPQHF.

The chain is built from TRBV9 and TRBJ2-5; D possibly corresponds to TRBD1 (5 bases). The CDR3 runs to 15 residues. CDR1 is SGDLS and CDR2 is YYNGEE in the germline V gene. V shed 0 bases and J shed 0 bases, with 9 bases lying between them. Written as DNA, the CDR3 is TGTGCCAGCAGCGTAGGAGACAGAGACCAAGAGACCCAGTACTTC. This codes for CASSVGDRDQETQYF.

Only a few counts were recorded for this clone. This chain uses TRBV29-1 with TRBJ1-4, with a possible D match to TRBD1 (5 bases). Germline V CDR1 and CDR2: SQVTM, ANQGSEA. CDR3 size: 14 residues. The germline V and J ends were trimmed by 8 bases and 0 bases, with 13 bases remaining between them. The CDR3 protein is CSTGTVATNEKLFF. The CDR3 region has the DNA TGCAGCACCGGGACGGTTGCAACTAATGAAAAACTGTTTTTT. Variable domain in full (rest from reference TRBV29-1 and TRBJ1-4): SAVISQKPSRDICQRGTSLTIQCQVDSQVTMMFWYRQQPGQSLTLIATANQGSEATYESGFVIDKFPISRPNLTFSTLTVSNMSPEDSSIYLCSTGTVATNEKLFFGSGTQLSVL.

The chain is built from TRBV29-1 and TRBJ2-3, with 11 bases aligning to TRBD2. V gave up 8 bases and J gave up 5 bases; unmatched junction bases: 9. The CDR3 extends over 14 amino acids. Germline-derived CDR1 and CDR2 are SQVTM and ANQGSEA. The CDR3 DNA follows: TGCAGCTGCCAACTAGCGGGAGCGCGAGATACGCAGTATTTT. Its protein is CSCQLAGARDTQYF.

This chain joins TRBV5-6 and TRBJ2-3; D unresolved. V was cut by 0 bases and J by 1 base, with 15 bases left in between. The CDR3 contains 17 residues. The germline V gene has CDR1 SGHDT and CDR2 YYEEEE. CDR3 sequence reads: CASSLAFKAMGTDTQYF. DNA of the CDR3: TGTGCCAGCAGCTTGGCCTTTAAGGCTATGGGCACAGATACGCAGTATTTT.

This rearrangement joins TRBV6-5 to TRBJ1-1; TRBD1 is a possible D gene (5 bases). Germline CDR1 reads MNHEY; CDR2 reads SVGAGI. Trimming cost V 8 bases and J 3 bases, with 7 bases left between them. The CDR3 is 11 amino acids. The CDR3 protein is CASDSYTEAFF. CDR3 sequence (DNA): TGTGCCAGCGACAGCTACACTGAAGCTTTCTTT.

Details on this clone: This sample also contains other DNA sequences that code for the same CDR3. The chain combines TRBV12-3 or TRBV12-4 with TRBJ1-5, with no clear D. V lost 3 bases and J lost 7, with 7 bases in between. The CDR3 spans 12 residues. The CDR3 coding sequence is TGTGCCAGCAGTTTTTCCGGACAGCCCCAGCATTTT. This gives the protein CASSFSGQPQHF.

DNA for the CDR3: TGTGCCAGCAGTCCTGACAGGGGGACCACGAACACCGGGGAGCTGTTTTTT. Its protein product is CASSPDRGTTNTGELFF. V usage is TRBV6-6 and J usage is TRBJ2-2, with 9 bases fitting TRBD1. The V gene end was trimmed by 5 bases and the J gene end by 0 bases; junction bases not matched to a gene: 7. Germline CDR1 is MNHNY and CDR2 is SVGAGI (reference sequence). The length of the CDR3 is 17 residues.

The gene calls are TRBV18 and TRBJ1-4, with D unclear. The V end lost 1 base, the J end lost 0 bases, and 3 bases lay between the germline ends. The CDR3 is 14 residues long. From germline, CDR1 is KGHSH and CDR2 LQKENI. The CDR3 sequence: CASSPQPTNEKLFF. Written as DNA, the CDR3 is TGTGCCAGCTCACCACAGCCAACTAATGAAAAACTGTTTTTT.

J is TRBJ2-7 and V is TRBV3-1 (or the pseudogene TRBV3-2); 12 nucleotides match TRBD1. Germline lookup yields CDR1 LGHDT and CDR2 YNNKEL (reference sequence). Trimming cost V 4 bases and J 0 bases; bases outside gene matches: 4. This CDR3 is built from 16 residues. The CDR3 nucleotides read TGTGCCAGCAGCCTCCGGGACAGGGGGCACTCCTACGAGCAGTACTTC. Protein product: CASSLRDRGHSYEQYF.

The chain's CDR3 is CASGLILGASSGNTIYF. As DNA, the CDR3 is TGTGCTAGTGGTTTGATACTTGGCGCCTCCTCTGGAAACACCATATATTTT. The rearrangement links TRBV12-5 to TRBJ1-3, with D unresolved. The CDR3 extends over 17 amino acids. V was pared by 2 bases and J by 0 bases, with 14 bases between. Germline V gene lookup returns CDR1 LGHNT and CDR2 FRNRAP.

The CDR3 here is CASSSGEIRNQPQHF. CDR3 DNA: TGTGCCAGCAGCTCGGGCGAAATTCGCAATCAGCCCCAGCATTTT. The rearrangement links TRBV5-8 to TRBJ1-5; D not resolved. Germline CDR1 reads SGHTS; CDR2 reads YDEGEE. V gave up 3 bases and J gave up 2 bases, with 12 bases separating them. The CDR3 consists of 15 residues.

The chain is built from TRBV19 and TRBJ1-3; 7 bases are shared with TRBD1. The CDR3 length is 16 residues. The ends lost 1 base at V and 4 bases at J; junction bases unmatched: 7. Germline CDR1 is LNHDA and CDR2 is SQIVND (reference sequence). CDR3 DNA sequence: TGTGCCAGTAGTATAGGCATCGAGGGGGCCGGAAACACCATATATTTT. Protein: CASSIGIEGAGNTIYF.

This chain joins TRBV11-2 and TRBJ2-7; 9 bases line up with TRBD2. The CDR3 consists of 15 residues. The germline V gene has CDR1 SGHAT and CDR2 FQNNGV. The V and J ends lost 5 bases and 1 base, in that order; junction bases with no gene match: 6. CDR3 protein: CASSGSSGTSYEQYF. The CDR3 DNA sequence: TGTGCCAGCAGCGGCTCTAGCGGGACATCCTACGAGCAGTACTTC.

The rearrangement joins TRBV10-3 to TRBJ2-2, with 8 bases aligning to TRBD2. V shed 6 bases, J shed 4 bases, and the junction held 10 bases outside the gene matches. CDR1 and CDR2 from the germline V gene are ENHRY and SYGVKD. The CDR3 has 16 residues. The CDR3 DNA reads TGTGCCATCAGCGGAACTAGCGGAGGCATCACCGGGGAGCTGTTTTTT. It specifies CAISGTSGGITGELFF.

The chain has TRBV6-6 and TRBJ1-4; the D is unclear. V shed 6 bases and J shed 3 bases, with 14 bases lying between them. The CDR3 has 15 residues. Germline CDR1 MNHNY, CDR2 SVGAGI (reference sequence). The CDR3 DNA is TGTGCCAGCAGGCCCGCAGCACGTGCTAATGAAAAACTGTTTTTT. Translation gives CASRPAARANEKLFF.

A few counts support this clone. The chain uses TRBV7-2 and TRBJ2-5, with 8 bases aligning to TRBD1. With V trimmed by 0 bases and J by 5 bases, 5 bases remained unmatched. The CDR3 covers 15 residues. CDR1 is SGHTA and CDR2 is FQGNSA in the germline V gene. The CDR3 DNA sequence: TGTGCCAGCAGCTTAGCCCGGACAGGGAGGGAGACCCAGTACTTC. This gives the protein CASSLARTGRETQYF.

The chain employs TRBV6-2 or TRBV6-3 and TRBJ2-2; D tentatively fits TRBD1 or TRBD2 (5 bases each). Per the germline V gene, CDR1 is MNHEY and CDR2 is SVGEGT. V dropped 5 bases and J dropped 6 bases, with 13 bases sitting between them. The CDR3 has 14 residues. In DNA, the CDR3 is TGTGCCAGCAGTCCAATCCGGGGCCCCGGGGAGCTGTTTTTT. This gives the protein CASSPIRGPGELFF.